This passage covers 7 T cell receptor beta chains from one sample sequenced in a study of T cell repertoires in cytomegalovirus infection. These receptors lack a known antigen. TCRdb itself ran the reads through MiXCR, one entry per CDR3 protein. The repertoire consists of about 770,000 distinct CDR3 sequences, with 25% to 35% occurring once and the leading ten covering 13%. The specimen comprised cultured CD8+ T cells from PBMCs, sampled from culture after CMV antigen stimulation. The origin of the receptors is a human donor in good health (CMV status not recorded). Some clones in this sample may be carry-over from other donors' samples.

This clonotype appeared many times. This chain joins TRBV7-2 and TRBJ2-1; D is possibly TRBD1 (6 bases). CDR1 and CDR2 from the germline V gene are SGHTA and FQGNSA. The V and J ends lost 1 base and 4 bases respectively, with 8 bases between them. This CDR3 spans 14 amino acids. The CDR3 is CASSLGTVYNEQFF. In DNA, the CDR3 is TGTGCCAGCAGCTTAGGGACAGTGTACAATGAGCAGTTCTTC.

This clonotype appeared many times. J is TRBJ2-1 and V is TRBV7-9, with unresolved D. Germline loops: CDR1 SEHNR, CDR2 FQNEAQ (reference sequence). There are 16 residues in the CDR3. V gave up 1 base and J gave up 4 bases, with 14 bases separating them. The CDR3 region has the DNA TGTGCCAGCAGCTTAGTCTGGACCGACCGATACAATGAGCAGTTCTTC. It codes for CASSLVWTDRYNEQFF.

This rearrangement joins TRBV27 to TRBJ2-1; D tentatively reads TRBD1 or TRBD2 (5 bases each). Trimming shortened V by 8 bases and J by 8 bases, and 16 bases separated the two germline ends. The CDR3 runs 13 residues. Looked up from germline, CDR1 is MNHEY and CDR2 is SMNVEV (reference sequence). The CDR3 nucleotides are TGTGCCAGCGGGACCCCAGGGTCCCATGAGCAGTTCTTC. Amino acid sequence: CASGTPGSHEQFF.

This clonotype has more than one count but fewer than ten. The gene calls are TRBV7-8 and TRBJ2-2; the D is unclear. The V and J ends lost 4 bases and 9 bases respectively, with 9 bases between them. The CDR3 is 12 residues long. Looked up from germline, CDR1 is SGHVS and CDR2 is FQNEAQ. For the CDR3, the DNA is TGTGCCAGCAGCTCCACTACACGGGAGCTGTTTTTT. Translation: CASSSTTRELFF.

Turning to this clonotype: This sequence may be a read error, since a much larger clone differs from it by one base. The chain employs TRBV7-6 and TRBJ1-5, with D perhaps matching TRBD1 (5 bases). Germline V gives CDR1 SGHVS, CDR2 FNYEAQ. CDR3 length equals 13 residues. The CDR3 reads CASSLQGNQTQHF. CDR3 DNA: TGTGCCAGCAGCTTACAGGGCAATCAGACCCAGCATTTT.

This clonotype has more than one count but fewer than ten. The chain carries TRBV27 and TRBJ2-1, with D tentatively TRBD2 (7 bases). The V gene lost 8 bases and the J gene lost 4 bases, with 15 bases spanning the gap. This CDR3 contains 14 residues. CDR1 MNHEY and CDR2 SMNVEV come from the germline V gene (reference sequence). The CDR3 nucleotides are TGTGCCAGCGGTAAGGGGGGGGCTTACAATGAGCAGTTCTTC. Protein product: CASGKGGAYNEQFF.

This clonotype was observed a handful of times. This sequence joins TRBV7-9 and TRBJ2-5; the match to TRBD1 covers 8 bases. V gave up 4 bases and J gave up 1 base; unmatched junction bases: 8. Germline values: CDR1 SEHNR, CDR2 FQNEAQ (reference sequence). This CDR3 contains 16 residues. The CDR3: CASSSQEDRGQETQYF. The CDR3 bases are TGTGCCAGCAGCTCACAAGAAGACAGGGGCCAAGAGACCCAGTACTTC.